Shown below are 25 T cell receptor beta chains from a single sample sequenced in a study of CD8+ T cells in alopecia areata. Extracted from the samples, RNA was reverse transcribed into cDNA to serve as the sequencing template. Measured with immunoSEQ multiplex PCR; TCRdb has only the in-frame clones, and not every one. Of around 270,000 clones listed, nearly 60% are singletons. As to treatment: oral pan-JAK inhibitor, 5-10 mg twice daily. The specimen was CD4+ T cells sorted from blood, collected at week 24, from a patient treated with tofacitinib. These receptors were obtained from a human donor with alopecia areata.

This chain connects TRBV7-8 to TRBJ2-1; D is ambiguous. V was clipped by 3 bases and J by 0 bases, with 12 bases between them. Germline V gene data show CDR1 as SGHVS and CDR2 as FQNEAQ. This CDR3 region has 16 residues. The CDR3 DNA sequence: TGTGCCAGCAGCTTCATATCTTCCTTCTCCTACAATGAGCAGTTCTTC. Protein sequence: CASSFISSFSYNEQFF.

As concerns this clone: The sample contains more than one DNA sequence encoding this CDR3. The V call is TRBV18, the J call TRBJ2-3; no firm D call. Trimming removed 3 bases from V and 4 bases from J, with 5 bases in between. Germline V gene sequence: CDR1 KGHSH, CDR2 LQKENI. The CDR3 totals 12 residues. The CDR3 region has the DNA TGTGCCAGCTCACCTATCCCAGATACGCAGTATTTT. The encoded protein is CASSPIPDTQYF.

CDR3 nucleotide sequence: TGTGCCAGCAGTTCGACAGGGGGCGGCGGCTACACCTTC. Translated, it gives CASSSTGGGGYTF. This chain uses TRBV6-5 with TRBJ1-2, with 10 positions matching TRBD1. J was trimmed by 8 bases and V by 4 bases; bases with no gene match: 4. This CDR3 spans 13 amino acids. CDR1 and CDR2 (germline): MNHEY, SVGAGI.

The table lists this clone with many counts. The chain joins TRBV28 to TRBJ2-7; D is perhaps TRBD1 (6 bases). The CDR3 is 16 residues long. V was clipped by 6 bases and J by 2 bases, with 20 bases between them. Germline V gives CDR1 MDHEN, CDR2 SYDVKM. This CDR3 is CASSSLRGTRAYEQYF. The CDR3 region has the DNA TGTGCCAGCAGCTCACTGCGAGGGACAAGAGCCTACGAGCAGTACTTC.

The genes are TRBV29-1 and TRBJ2-3, with TRBD1 matching over 8 bases. Germline V gene sequence: CDR1 SQVTM, CDR2 ANQGSEA. V lost 4 bases to trimming and J lost 2 bases; unmatched junction nucleotides: 5. The CDR3 consists of 14 residues. In nucleotides, the CDR3 is TGCAGCGTTGTGAGACAGGGGATCACAGATACGCAGTATTTT. It translates to CSVVRQGITDTQYF.

This clone occurred once. CDR3 residues: CSVTGQGGYEQYF. The CDR3 region has the DNA TGCAGCGTTACTGGACAAGGCGGCTACGAGCAGTACTTC. The chain is built from TRBV29-1 and TRBJ2-7, with D possibly matching TRBD1 (5 bases). The CDR3 sequence is 13 residues long. Between the trimmed V and J ends, which lost 5 bases and 3 bases, there was a span of 14 bases. Germline V gene sequence: CDR1 SQVTM, CDR2 ANQGSEA.

CDR3 in DNA: TGCGCCAGCAGCACGACTGGTCGGAATGAGCAGTTCTTC. This encodes CASSTTGRNEQFF. The V and J genes are TRBV5-1 and TRBJ2-1; no clear D. V dropped 4 bases and J dropped 7 bases, with 12 bases sitting between them. The CDR3 runs 13 residues. Looked up from germline, CDR1 is SGHRS and CDR2 is YFSETQ. The full variable domain, in which reference TRBV5-1 and TRBJ2-1 provide the parts outside the CDR3, is KAGVTQTPRYLIKTRGQQVTLSCSPISGHRSVSWYQQTPGQGLQFLFEYFSETQRNKGNFPGRFSGRQFSNSRSEMNVSTLELGDSALYLCASSTTGRNEQFFGPGTRLTVL.

The chain carries TRBV5-1 and TRBJ2-6; TRBD1 is a possible D gene (5 bases). This CDR3 is built from 15 residues. Germline lookup yields CDR1 SGHRS and CDR2 YFSETQ. V lost 1 base and J lost 4, with 9 bases in between. CDR3 residues: CASSLTQGGANVLTF. As DNA, the CDR3 is TGCGCCAGCAGCTTGACCCAGGGCGGGGCCAACGTCCTGACTTTC.

The chain joins TRBV7-2 to TRBJ2-1; D tentatively reads TRBD1 or TRBD2 (5 bases each). This CDR3 comprises 16 residues. Germline V gene sequence: CDR1 SGHTA, CDR2 FQGNSA. V lost 2 bases and J lost 7, with 18 bases in between. CDR3 loop: CASSLMRGNGVNEQFF. CDR3 in DNA: TGTGCCAGCAGCTTAATGAGGGGAAACGGGGTGAATGAGCAGTTCTTC.

There are a few counts of this clone. The chain joins TRBV5-4 to TRBJ2-1; 7 bases are shared with TRBD1. J gave up 2 bases and V 2 bases, and 4 bases lay outside the gene matches. The CDR3 contains 15 residues. Germline CDR1 SGHNT, CDR2 YYREEE (reference sequence). The CDR3 nucleotides are TGTGCCAGCAGCTTTAGGGGACAGACCTACAATGAGCAGTTCTTC. Amino acid sequence: CASSFRGQTYNEQFF.

The CDR3 loop reads CASSLLLEHEQFF. The CDR3 bases are TGTGCCAGCAGCTTATTACTCGAGCATGAGCAGTTCTTC. The chain joins TRBV11-2 to TRBJ2-1; D is ambiguous. The V and J ends lost 2 bases and 8 bases respectively, with 10 bases between them. Germline lookup yields CDR1 SGHAT and CDR2 FQNNGV. The CDR3 totals 13 residues. Supplemented by reference TRBV11-2 and TRBJ2-1, the full variable domain reads EAGVAQSPRYKIIEKRQSVAFWCNPISGHATLYWYQQILGQGPKLLIQFQNNGVVDDSQLPKDRFSAERLKGVDSTLKIQPAKLEDSAVYLCASSLLLEHEQFFGPGTRLTVL.

The chain has TRBV30 and TRBJ1-5; TRBD1 aligns across 10 bases. Germline V lookup: CDR1 GTSNPN, CDR2 SVGIG (reference sequence). The CDR3 extends over 13 amino acids. V trimming: 1 base; J trimming: 7 bases; junction bases outside the gene matches: 1. CDR3 coding DNA: TGTGCCTGGAGTGGGGACAGGGGACAGCCCCAGCATTTT. Translation gives CAWSGDRGQPQHF.

The chain uses TRBV25-1 and TRBJ2-7; tentatively, D is TRBD2 (5 bases). Trimming took off 2 bases at V and 5 bases at J, with 10 bases between the two ends. Germline V gives CDR1 MGHDK, CDR2 SYGVNS. The length of the CDR3 is 13 residues. DNA for the CDR3: TGTGCCAGCAGTGAAGCGGGTTCCCACGAGCAGTACTTC. This sequence encodes CASSEAGSHEQYF.

This chain links TRBV7-9 with TRBJ1-2; a weak D match, TRBD1 (6 bases). The germline V gene encodes CDR1 SEHNR and CDR2 FQNEAQ (reference sequence). V was pared by 5 bases and J by 3 bases, with 10 bases between. This CDR3 comprises 13 residues. The CDR3 reads CASSLQGHYGYTF. The CDR3, as DNA: TGTGCCAGCAGCCTACAGGGACACTATGGCTACACCTTC.

This chain links TRBV29-1 with TRBJ1-2; TRBD1 might be the D (6 bases). Trimming removed 3 bases from V and 4 bases from J, with 18 bases in between. CDR1 is SQVTM, CDR2 ANQGSEA, per germline. The CDR3 is 15 amino acids. As DNA, the CDR3 is TGCAGCGTTGAGGTCGGGGGCCTATCCCCCTATGGCTACACCTTC. This encodes CSVEVGGLSPYGYTF.

The rearrangement uses TRBV7-9 and TRBJ2-2; unclear D gene. This CDR3 is 12 amino acids long. Germline loops: CDR1 SEHNR, CDR2 FQNEAQ (reference sequence). With 0 bases removed from V and 6 bases from J, the gap between germline ends came to 2 bases. The CDR3 bases are TGTGCCAGCAGCTTAGCACCCGGGGAGCTGTTTTTT. This codes for CASSLAPGELFF. Based on the CDR3 plus reference TRBV7-9 and TRBJ2-2, the full variable domain is DTGVSQNPRHKITKRGQNVTFRCDPISEHNRLYWYRQTLGQGPEFLTYFQNEAQLEKSRLLSDRFSAERPKGSFSTLEIQRTEQGDSAMYLCASSLAPGELFFGEGSRLTVL.

J is TRBJ2-7 and V is TRBV4-1; D perhaps matches TRBD2 (6 bases). The V and J ends lost 1 base and 6 bases respectively, with 13 bases between them. The CDR3 extends over 14 amino acids. Germline values: CDR1 MGHRA, CDR2 YSYEKL. The CDR3, as DNA: TGCGCCAGCAGCCAAGGGAGCGGGCTTTTCGAGCAGTACTTC. This codes for CASSQGSGLFEQYF.

The sample holds a few counts of this clone. The gene calls are TRBV18 and TRBJ2-7; a possible D gene is TRBD1 (6 bases). Germline-derived CDR1 and CDR2 are KGHSH and LQKENI. V lost 3 bases and J 5 bases, leaving 14 bases between the germline ends. The CDR3 extends over 14 amino acids. The CDR3 reads CASSPFQGTDEQYF. CDR3 in DNA: TGTGCCAGCTCACCGTTTCAGGGGACCGACGAGCAGTACTTC.

V is TRBV30 and J is TRBJ1-6, with 9 bases that match TRBD1. The CDR3 totals 16 residues. Trimming took 1 base from V and 9 from J; bases not matched to a gene: 10. Germline V gene data show CDR1 as GTSNPN and CDR2 as SVGIG (reference sequence). The chain's CDR3 is CAWSAPGQGVISPLHF. CDR3 DNA sequence: TGTGCCTGGAGTGCCCCGGGACAGGGAGTCATTTCACCCCTCCACTTT.

The chain recombines TRBV2 with TRBJ1-1; no clear D. The CDR3 contains 13 residues. Germline V gene lookup returns CDR1 SNHLY and CDR2 FYNNEI. The V gene lost 6 bases and the J gene lost 1 base, with 9 bases spanning the gap. The CDR3 loop is CASRVTANTEAFF. CDR3 DNA sequence: TGTGCCAGCAGAGTCACAGCGAACACTGAAGCTTTCTTT. The variable domain in full, completed from reference TRBV2 and TRBJ1-1, reads EPEVTQTPSHQVTQMGQEVILRCVPISNHLYFYWYRQILGQKVEFLVSFYNNEISEKSEIFDDQFSVERPDGSNFTLKIRSTKLEDSAMYFCASRVTANTEAFFGQGTRLTVV.

The CDR3 DNA reads as TGTGCCAGCAGCTTAGAGGGCTACCCCTCCTACGAGCAGTACTTC. Encoded protein: CASSLEGYPSYEQYF. This chain connects TRBV7-2 to TRBJ2-7; D ambiguous. In germline, CDR1 is SGHTA, CDR2 FQGNSA. The CDR3 is made up of 15 amino acids. Trimming removed 1 base at V and 0 bases at J, with 10 bases between.

V usage is TRBV18 and J usage is TRBJ2-7; 7 bases map to TRBD1. The CDR3 has 14 residues. Germline V lookup: CDR1 KGHSH, CDR2 LQKENI. V shed 5 bases, J shed 2 bases, and the junction held 6 bases outside the gene matches. The CDR3 is CASSSDRNTYEQYF. Here the CDR3 DNA reads TGTGCCAGCTCATCGGACAGGAACACCTACGAGCAGTACTTC.

This clone was seen a handful of times. At one of its ends the junction is not consistent with the germline gene, which may arise from a read error. V usage is TRBV28 and J usage is TRBJ2-4; possible D gene TRBD2, 5 bases. The CDR3 has 15 residues. Germline assignment: CDR1 MDHEN and CDR2 SYDVKM. CDR3 amino acids: CASSLPLLRGNIQYF. DNA of the CDR3: TGTGCCAGTAGTTTACCCCTCCTTCGGGGAAACATTCAGTACTTC.

The chain joins TRBV5-1 to TRBJ2-7; 9 bases are shared with TRBD1. The trim removed 4 bases at V and 3 bases at J, leaving 8 bases unmatched. This CDR3 is built from 15 residues. The V gene's germline CDR1 is SGHRS and CDR2 YFSETQ. In DNA form, the CDR3 reads TGCGCCAGCAGCCCCAGACAGGGGGTAGGCTACGAGCAGTACTTC. Its translation: CASSPRQGVGYEQYF.

The chain couples TRBV4-1 to TRBJ2-6; D is possibly TRBD1 (5 bases). Germline CDR1 and CDR2: MGHRA and YSYEKL. Trimming cost V 0 bases and J 0 bases, with 9 bases left between them. This CDR3 has 17 residues. CDR3 amino acids: CASSQEFRASGANVLTF. The CDR3 nucleotides are TGCGCCAGCAGCCAAGAATTCAGGGCCTCTGGGGCCAACGTCCTGACTTTC.